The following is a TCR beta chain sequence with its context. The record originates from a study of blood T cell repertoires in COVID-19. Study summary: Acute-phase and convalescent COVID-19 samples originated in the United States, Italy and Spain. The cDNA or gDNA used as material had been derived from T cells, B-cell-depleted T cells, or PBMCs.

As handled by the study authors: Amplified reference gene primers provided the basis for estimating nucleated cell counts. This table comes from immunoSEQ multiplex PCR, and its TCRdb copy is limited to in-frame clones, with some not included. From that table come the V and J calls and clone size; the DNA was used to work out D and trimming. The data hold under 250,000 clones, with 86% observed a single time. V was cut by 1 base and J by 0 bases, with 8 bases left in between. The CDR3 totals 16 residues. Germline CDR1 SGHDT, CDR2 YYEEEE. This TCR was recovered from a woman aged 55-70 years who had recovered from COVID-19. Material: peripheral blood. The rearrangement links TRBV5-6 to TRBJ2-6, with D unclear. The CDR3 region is CASSLKRSSGANVLTF. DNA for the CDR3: TGTGCCAGCAGCTTGAAGAGGTCCTCTGGGGCCAACGTCCTGACTTTC.